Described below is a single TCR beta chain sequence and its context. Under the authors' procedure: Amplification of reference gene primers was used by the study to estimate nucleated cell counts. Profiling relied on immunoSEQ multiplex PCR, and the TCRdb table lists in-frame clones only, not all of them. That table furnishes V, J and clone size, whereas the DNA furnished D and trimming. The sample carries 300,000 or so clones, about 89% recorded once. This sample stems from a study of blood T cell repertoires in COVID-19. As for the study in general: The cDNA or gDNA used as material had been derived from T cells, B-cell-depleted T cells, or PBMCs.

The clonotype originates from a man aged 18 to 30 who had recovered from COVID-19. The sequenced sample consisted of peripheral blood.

DNA for the CDR3: TGTGCCAGCAGCTTAACAGGTTCGCGGGAGGTCCTTCCCGGGGAGCTGTTTTTT. Translation gives CASSLTGSREVLPGELFF. This chain uses TRBV7-3 with TRBJ2-2; 8 bases fit TRBD2. CDR1 is SGHTA, CDR2 FQGTGA, per germline. Germline trimming cut 0 bases from V and 6 bases from J; bases unmatched to any gene: 12. The CDR3 loop spans 18 amino acids.